Presented here are 19 T cell receptor beta chains from one specimen sequenced in a study of shared clonotypes between healthy human individuals. Profiling relied on immunoSEQ multiplex PCR, and the TCRdb table lists in-frame clones only, not all of them. The sample includes about 980,000 clones, 76% of them seen just once. The sequencing input was memory CD4+ T cells sorted from blood. The sample's subset: CD45RA-negative fraction. The receptors shown here come from a man in his late teens or twenties in good health.

This sequence joins TRBV11-2 and TRBJ2-3, with D perhaps matching TRBD2 (5 bases). The CDR3 is made up of 14 amino acids. V lost 5 bases and J 7 bases, leaving 16 bases between the germline ends. The germline gives CDR1 SGHAT, CDR2 FQNNGV. CDR3 in amino acids: CASSQGRAGNTQYF. The CDR3 DNA sequence: TGTGCCAGCAGCCAAGGCCGGGCCGGGAATACGCAGTATTTT. Full variable domain (outside the CDR3, taken from reference TRBV11-2 and TRBJ2-3): EAGVAQSPRYKIIEKRQSVAFWCNPISGHATLYWYQQILGQGPKLLIQFQNNGVVDDSQLPKDRFSAERLKGVDSTLKIQPAKLEDSAVYLCASSQGRAGNTQYFGPGTRLTVL.

This rearrangement joins TRBV27 to TRBJ1-2; 7 bases are shared with TRBD1. The CDR3 runs to 16 residues. The junction had 15 bases not matched to a gene; V was cut back by 3 bases and J by 8 bases. Germline V gene data show CDR1 as MNHEY and CDR2 as SMNVEV (reference sequence). CDR3: CASSFSRQGGRGGYTF. The CDR3 nucleotides read TGTGCCAGCAGTTTCAGCCGACAGGGCGGTCGGGGAGGCTACACCTTC.

On this clone: Other DNA sequences from this sample encode an identical CDR3 as well. The gene calls are TRBV7-9 and TRBJ2-3; D is perhaps TRBD1 or TRBD2 (5 bases each). V lost 4 bases to trimming and J lost 4 bases, with 15 bases between them. CDR1 is SEHNR and CDR2 is FQNEAQ in the germline V gene (reference sequence). The length of the CDR3 is 15 residues. The CDR3 region is CASSSTGTQADTQYF. In nucleotides, the CDR3 is TGTGCCAGCAGCTCTACCGGGACCCAGGCAGATACGCAGTATTTT. Full variable domain (outside the CDR3, taken from reference TRBV7-9 and TRBJ2-3): DTGVSQNPRHKITKRGQNVTFRCDPISEHNRLYWYRQTLGQGPEFLTYFQNEAQLEKSRLLSDRFSAERPKGSFSTLEIQRTEQGDSAMYLCASSSTGTQADTQYFGPGTRLTVL.

V gene TRBV9 combines with J gene TRBJ2-1; 10 bases fit TRBD2. Looked up from germline, CDR1 is SGDLS and CDR2 is YYNGEE. The CDR3 has 16 residues. Trimming cost V 0 bases and J 6 bases; bases outside gene matches: 6. CDR3 sequence (DNA): TGTGCCAGCAGCGTAGCCGGACTAGCGGAAGGCAATGAGCAGTTCTTC. It translates to CASSVAGLAEGNEQFF.

The chain is built from TRBV7-9 and TRBJ2-5; D is ambiguous. V was pared by 1 base and J by 1 base, with 13 bases between. Germline loops: CDR1 SEHNR, CDR2 FQNEAQ (reference sequence). The length of the CDR3 is 16 residues. CDR3 residues: CASSLGTPGGQETQYF. CDR3 nucleotide sequence: TGTGCCAGCAGCTTAGGGACCCCCGGCGGCCAAGAGACCCAGTACTTC.

The chain links TRBV4-3 to TRBJ2-7; 7 nucleotides line up with TRBD1. The J segment lost 3 bases and the V segment lost 4 bases, leaving 9 bases of the junction unmatched. Germline values: CDR1 LGHNA, CDR2 YSLEER. The CDR3 runs 15 residues. The CDR3 protein is CASSPSTGLLYEQYF. The CDR3 DNA follows: TGCGCCAGCAGCCCCTCGACAGGGCTCCTCTACGAGCAGTACTTC.

V usage is TRBV27 and J usage is TRBJ1-2; 8 positions agree with TRBD1. The CDR3 spans 17 residues. CDR1 is MNHEY, CDR2 SMNVEV, per germline (reference sequence). J gave up 2 bases and V 6 bases, and 14 bases lay outside the gene matches. The CDR3: CASSSRDRPSGNYGYTF. The CDR3 region has the DNA TGTGCCAGCAGCTCCCGGGACAGGCCCTCAGGAAACTATGGCTACACCTTC.

This clone was recorded at least ten times. The sample holds other DNA sequences that translate to the same CDR3. The chain joins TRBV18 to TRBJ1-2; perhaps TRBD1 as D (6 bases). This CDR3 has 13 amino acids. V lost 3 bases and J lost 2, with 7 bases in between. Germline loops: CDR1 KGHSH, CDR2 LQKENI. The CDR3 protein is CASSPDRNYGYTF. In DNA form, the CDR3 reads TGTGCCAGCTCACCCGACAGGAACTATGGCTACACCTTC.

The chain joins TRBV2 to TRBJ2-5; weak D call: TRBD1 (5 bases). CDR1 is SNHLY and CDR2 is FYNNEI in the germline V gene. The CDR3 runs to 13 residues. The germline V and J ends were trimmed by 7 bases and 4 bases, with 13 bases remaining between them. CDR3 sequence: CASKADQGETQYF. The CDR3 DNA reads as TGTGCCAGCAAGGCCGATCAGGGAGAGACCCAGTACTTC. The variable domain in full, with the rest retrieved from reference TRBV2 and TRBJ2-5, is EPEVTQTPSHQVTQMGQEVILRCVPISNHLYFYWYRQILGQKVEFLVSFYNNEISEKSEIFDDQFSVERPDGSNFTLKIRSTKLEDSAMYFCASKADQGETQYFGPGTRLLVL.

The J gene is TRBJ2-1, the V gene TRBV5-6; D perhaps matches TRBD1 (5 bases). V shed 5 bases and J shed 3 bases, with 18 bases lying between them. The CDR3 consists of 16 residues. From germline, CDR1 is SGHDT and CDR2 YYEEEE. The CDR3 coding sequence is TGTGCCAGCAGTTCTTTCCTAGGACAACTCTACAATGAGCAGTTCTTC. Protein sequence: CASSSFLGQLYNEQFF. The variable domain in full, with the rest retrieved from reference TRBV5-6 and TRBJ2-1, is DAGVTQSPTHLIKTRGQQVTLRCSPKSGHDTVSWYQQALGQGPQFIFQYYEEEERQRGNFPDRFSGHQFPNYSSELNVNALLLGDSALYLCASSSFLGQLYNEQFFGPGTRLTVL.

The genes are TRBV7-9 and TRBJ1-1, with a tentative D call TRBD1 (6 bases). The V and J ends lost 3 bases and 12 bases respectively, with 20 bases between them. The CDR3 length is 14 residues. CDR1 SEHNR and CDR2 FQNEAQ come from the germline V gene (reference sequence). CDR3 protein: CASSFQTGVGETFF. The CDR3 DNA reads as TGTGCCAGCAGCTTCCAGACAGGAGTAGGAGAAACTTTCTTT.

The gene calls are TRBV9 and TRBJ2-1; D remains unclear. The V and J ends lost 4 bases and 6 bases respectively, with 14 bases between them. CDR1 is SGDLS, CDR2 YYNGEE, per germline. This CDR3 contains 14 residues. The CDR3, as DNA: TGTGCCAGCAGCCCTCAACCCTCGAGCAATGAGCAGTTCTTC. Translated: CASSPQPSSNEQFF.

The table lists this clone with a count of one. The chain recombines TRBV10-3 with TRBJ2-3; weak D call: TRBD1 (6 bases). V shed 10 bases and J shed 4 bases, with 21 bases lying between them. Germline CDR1 and CDR2: ENHRY and SYGVKD. This CDR3 is 15 amino acids long. The CDR3 sequence is CATSTGQHNADTQYF. The CDR3 DNA follows: TGTGCCACAAGCACTGGACAGCACAACGCAGATACGCAGTATTTT.

The gene calls are TRBV7-3 and TRBJ2-5; perhaps D is TRBD1 or TRBD2 (5 bases each). V dropped 4 bases and J dropped 6 bases, with 18 bases sitting between them. The CDR3 covers 15 residues. The V gene's germline CDR1 is SGHTA and CDR2 FQGTGA. The DNA for the CDR3 is TGTGCCAGCAGCTATCGTCGGGGACCTGAACAGACCCAGTACTTC. Amino acids: CASSYRRGPEQTQYF.

The gene calls are TRBV6-6 and TRBJ2-7, with D perhaps matching TRBD1 (5 bases). CDR3 length: 13 residues. Between the trimmed V and J ends, which lost 7 bases and 2 bases, there was a span of 12 bases. Germline CDR1 and CDR2: MNHNY and SVGAGI (reference sequence). This CDR3 is CASNQDNTYEQYF. The CDR3 DNA reads TGTGCCAGCAACCAGGACAACACCTACGAGCAGTACTTC.

The J gene is TRBJ2-7, the V gene TRBV4-3; D not resolved. The CDR3 runs to 15 residues. The V gene's germline CDR1 is LGHNA and CDR2 YSLEER. The V end lost 0 bases, the J end lost 0 bases, and 9 bases lay between the germline ends. The CDR3, as DNA: TGCGCCAGCAGCCAAGATTCATTGAGCTCCTACGAGCAGTACTTC. Its translation is CASSQDSLSSYEQYF.

The J gene is TRBJ1-2, the V gene TRBV4-1; weak D call: TRBD1 (5 bases). Trimming pared 0 bases from V and 2 bases from J, leaving 13 bases between. Germline values: CDR1 MGHRA, CDR2 YSYEKL. The CDR3 has 16 amino acids. In DNA, the CDR3 is TGCGCCAGCAGCCAAGATCCGTGGGGACTAAACTATGGCTACACCTTC. As protein: CASSQDPWGLNYGYTF.

This clone was counted a few times. Other DNA sequences in the same sample also yield this CDR3. The chain carries TRBV6-5 and TRBJ1-1; D may be TRBD1 (5 bases). CDR3 length equals 14 residues. Germline CDR1 and CDR2: MNHEY and SVGAGI. Trimming took off 4 bases at V and 2 bases at J, with 11 bases between the two ends. The CDR3: CASSSGQSNTEAFF. The DNA of the CDR3 is TGTGCCAGCAGTTCCGGACAAAGCAACACTGAAGCTTTCTTT.

The chain carries TRBV19 and TRBJ1-2; D perhaps matches TRBD1 (6 bases). Trimming removed 5 bases from V and 8 bases from J, with 12 bases in between. The CDR3 extends over 12 amino acids. Germline loops: CDR1 LNHDA, CDR2 SQIVND (reference sequence). CDR3 in amino acids: CASSPTGNGYTF. The CDR3 DNA reads TGTGCCAGTAGTCCAACAGGGAACGGCTACACCTTC.